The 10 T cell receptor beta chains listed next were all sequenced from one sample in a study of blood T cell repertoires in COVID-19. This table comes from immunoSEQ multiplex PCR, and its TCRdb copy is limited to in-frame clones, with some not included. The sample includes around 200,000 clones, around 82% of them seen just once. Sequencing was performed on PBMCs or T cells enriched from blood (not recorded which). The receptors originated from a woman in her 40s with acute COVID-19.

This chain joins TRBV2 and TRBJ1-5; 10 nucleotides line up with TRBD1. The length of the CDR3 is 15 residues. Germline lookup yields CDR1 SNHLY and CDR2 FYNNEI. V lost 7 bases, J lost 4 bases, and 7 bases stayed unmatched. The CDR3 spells CASTSTGGANQPQHF. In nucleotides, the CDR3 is TGTGCCAGCACCTCGACAGGGGGCGCGAATCAGCCCCAGCATTTT.

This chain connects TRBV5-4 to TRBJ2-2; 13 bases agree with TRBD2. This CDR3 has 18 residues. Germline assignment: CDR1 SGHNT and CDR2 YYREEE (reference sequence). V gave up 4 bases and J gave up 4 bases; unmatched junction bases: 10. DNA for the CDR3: TGTGCCAGCAGCCCAAACACGGGGACTAGCGGGGTCACCGGGGAGCTGTTTTTT. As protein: CASSPNTGTSGVTGELFF.

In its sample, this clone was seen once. The chain's CDR3 is CASSLRGYNEQFF. In DNA form, the CDR3 reads TGTGCCAGCAGTTTGCGGGGCTACAATGAGCAGTTCTTC. The rearrangement joins TRBV12-3 or TRBV12-4 to TRBJ2-1; D may be TRBD2 (6 bases). Trimming took off 3 bases at V and 3 bases at J, with 6 bases between the two ends. CDR3 size: 13 residues.

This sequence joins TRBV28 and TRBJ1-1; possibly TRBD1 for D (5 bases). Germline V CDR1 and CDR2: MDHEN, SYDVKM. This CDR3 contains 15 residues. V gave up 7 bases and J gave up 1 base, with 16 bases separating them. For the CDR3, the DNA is TGTGCCAGCACCTTAGCGGGGGTACAGAACACTGAAGCTTTCTTT. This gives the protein CASTLAGVQNTEAFF. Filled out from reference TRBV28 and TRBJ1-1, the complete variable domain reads DVKVTQSSRYLVKRTGEKVFLECVQDMDHENMFWYRQDPGLGLRLIYFSYDVKMKEKGDIPEGYSVSREKKERFSLILESASTNQTSMYLCASTLAGVQNTEAFFGQGTRLTVV.

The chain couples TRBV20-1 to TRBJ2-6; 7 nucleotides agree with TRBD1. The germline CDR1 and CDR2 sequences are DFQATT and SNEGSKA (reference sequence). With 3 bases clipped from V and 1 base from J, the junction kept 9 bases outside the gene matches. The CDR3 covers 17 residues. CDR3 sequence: CSASDRVGLSGANVLTF. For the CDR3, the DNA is TGCAGTGCTAGTGACAGGGTTGGGCTATCTGGGGCCAACGTCCTGACTTTC.

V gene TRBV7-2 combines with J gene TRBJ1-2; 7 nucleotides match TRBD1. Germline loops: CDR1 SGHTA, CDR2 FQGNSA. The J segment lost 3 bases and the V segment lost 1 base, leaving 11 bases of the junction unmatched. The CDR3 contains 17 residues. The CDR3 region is CASSLDGRTGAYYGYTF. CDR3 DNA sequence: TGTGCCAGCAGCTTAGATGGAAGGACAGGAGCTTACTATGGCTACACCTTC. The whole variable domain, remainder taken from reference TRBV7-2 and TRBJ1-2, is GAGVSQSPSNKVTEKGKDVELRCDPISGHTALYWYRQSLGQGLEFLIYFQGNSAPDKSGLPSDRFSAERTGGSVSTLTIQRTQQEDSAVYLCASSLDGRTGAYYGYTFGSGTRLTVV.

The chain's CDR3 is CASSRRTSGQETQYF. CDR3 DNA sequence: TGTGCCAGCAGCCGACGTACTAGCGGCCAAGAGACCCAGTACTTC. The V call is TRBV14, the J call TRBJ2-5, with 8 nucleotides matching TRBD2. This CDR3 is 15 amino acids long. Germline V gives CDR1 SGHDN, CDR2 FVKESK. V was clipped by 4 bases and J by 1 base; unmatched bases: 5.

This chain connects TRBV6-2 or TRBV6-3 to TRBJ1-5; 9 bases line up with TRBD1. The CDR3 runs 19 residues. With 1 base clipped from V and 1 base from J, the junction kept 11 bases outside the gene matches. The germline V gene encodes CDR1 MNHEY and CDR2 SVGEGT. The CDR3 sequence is CASSYFLGQGVGSNQPQHF. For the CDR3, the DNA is TGTGCCAGCAGTTACTTTTTGGGACAGGGAGTGGGGAGCAATCAGCCCCAGCATTTT.

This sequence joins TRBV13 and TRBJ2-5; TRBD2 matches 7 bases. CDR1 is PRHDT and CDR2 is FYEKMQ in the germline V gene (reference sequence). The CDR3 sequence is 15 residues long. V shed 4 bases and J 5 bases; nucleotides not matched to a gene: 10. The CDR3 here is CASSSIGGIRETQYF. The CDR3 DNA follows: TGTGCCAGCAGCTCCATCGGGGGGATCCGGGAGACCCAGTACTTC.

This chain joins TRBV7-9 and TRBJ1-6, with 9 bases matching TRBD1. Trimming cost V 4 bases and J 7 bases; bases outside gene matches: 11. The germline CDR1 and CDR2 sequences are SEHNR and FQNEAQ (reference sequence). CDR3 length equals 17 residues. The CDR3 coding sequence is TGTGCCAGCAGCTCGCCACCCGGGACAGGGATCAATTCACCCCTCCACTTT. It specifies CASSSPPGTGINSPLHF.